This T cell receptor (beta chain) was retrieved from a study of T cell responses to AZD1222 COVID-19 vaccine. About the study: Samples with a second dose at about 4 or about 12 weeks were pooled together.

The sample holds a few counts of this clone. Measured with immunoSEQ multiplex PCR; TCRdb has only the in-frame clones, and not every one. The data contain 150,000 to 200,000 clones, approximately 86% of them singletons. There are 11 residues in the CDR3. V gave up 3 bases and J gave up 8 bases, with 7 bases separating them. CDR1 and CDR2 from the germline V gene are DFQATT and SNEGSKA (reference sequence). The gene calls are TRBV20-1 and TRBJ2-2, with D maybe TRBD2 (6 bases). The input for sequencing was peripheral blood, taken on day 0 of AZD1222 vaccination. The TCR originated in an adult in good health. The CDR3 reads CSASGSGELFF. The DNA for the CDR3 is TGCAGTGCTAGCGGGAGTGGGGAGCTGTTTTTT.